The 22 T cell receptor beta chains below were found in one sample sequenced in a study of control samples from healthy donors and cancer patients (dated by TCRdb to between 2020 and 2021). Library method: the immunoSEQ multiplex PCR assay. Drawn from immuneACCESS, this table holds only the in-frame rearrangements with V and J called that TCRdb kept. Clones are partly lost; checked studies trace under half to an unresolved V gene and leave the rest unexplained. The sample data list about 55,000 clones, and around 96% of these were observed just once. The ten biggest clones cover 0.95% to 1.4% of the sample. Source material: blood. These receptor sequences come from a woman aged 18-29 years in good health.

The chain is built from TRBV5-4 and TRBJ2-4, with TRBD1 matching 7 bases. The CDR3 is 20 amino acids. Germline CDR1 and CDR2: SGHNT and YYREEE (reference sequence). Trimming at V came to 4 bases and at J to 0 bases, leaving 19 bases not matched to a gene. The CDR3 spells CASSLGSWTGLSIAKNIQYF. CDR3 DNA: TGTGCCAGCAGCCTTGGCTCCTGGACAGGCTTATCTATAGCCAAAAACATTCAGTACTTC.

The gene calls are TRBV30 and TRBJ1-5; D gene unclear. Germline CDR1 reads GTSNPN; CDR2 reads SVGIG (reference sequence). The V gene lost 7 bases and the J gene lost 4 bases, with 11 bases spanning the gap. CDR3 length equals 12 residues. In DNA, the CDR3 is TGTGCCTTTGGGAGCCAGAATCAGCCCCAGCATTTT. Translation: CAFGSQNQPQHF.

V is TRBV14 and J is TRBJ1-1; D call uncertain. Per germline, CDR1 SGHDN and CDR2 FVKESK. Trimming cost V 1 base and J 12 bases, with 21 bases left between them. The CDR3 has 15 residues. CDR3 sequence reads: CASSQGLFLGSMTFF. The CDR3, as DNA: TGTGCCAGCAGCCAAGGTTTGTTTTTAGGGAGTATGACTTTCTTT.

The chain employs TRBV27 and TRBJ1-3; TRBD1 aligns across 8 bases. The CDR3 covers 14 residues. V gave up 6 bases and J gave up 2 bases; unmatched junction bases: 3. The germline gives CDR1 MNHEY, CDR2 SMNVEV (reference sequence). CDR3 loop: CASSRQGTGNTIYF. The CDR3 DNA follows: TGTGCCAGCAGCAGACAGGGGACTGGAAACACCATATATTTT.

J is TRBJ1-1 and V is TRBV12-5; D is possibly TRBD1 (5 bases). Germline loops: CDR1 LGHNT, CDR2 FRNRAP. The CDR3 has 13 residues. V was trimmed by 4 bases and J by 5 bases, leaving 11 bases between them. The CDR3 DNA is TGTGCTAGTGGTTCGACCGGGGGTACTGAAGCTTTCTTT. Its translation is CASGSTGGTEAFF.

This chain uses TRBV29-1 with TRBJ1-1; TRBD1 agrees at 7 bases. The CDR3 length is 10 residues. J lost 6 bases, V lost 7 bases, and 2 bases had no gene match. Germline CDR1 and CDR2: SQVTM and ANQGSEA. CDR3 protein: CSAQGAEAFF. The CDR3 DNA reads TGCAGCGCCCAGGGGGCTGAAGCTTTCTTT.

The chain's CDR3 is CASSLISRRTEAFF. The CDR3 DNA follows: TGTGCCAGCAGTTTAATCTCTCGGAGAACTGAAGCTTTCTTT. The gene calls are TRBV28 and TRBJ1-1, with D uncertain. Trimming removed 2 bases at V and 5 bases at J, with 12 bases between. CDR1 is MDHEN and CDR2 is SYDVKM in the germline V gene. This CDR3 has 14 residues. The variable domain in full, with the rest retrieved from reference TRBV28 and TRBJ1-1, is DVKVTQSSRYLVKRTGEKVFLECVQDMDHENMFWYRQDPGLGLRLIYFSYDVKMKEKGDIPEGYSVSREKKERFSLILESASTNQTSMYLCASSLISRRTEAFFGQGTRLTVV.

The chain uses TRBV24-1 and TRBJ2-2; perhaps TRBD2 as D (6 bases). V lost 9 bases and J 4 bases, leaving 14 bases between the germline ends. CDR1 is KGHDR, CDR2 SFDVKD, per germline. The CDR3 runs to 14 residues. The CDR3 nucleotides read TGTGCCACCTCGCCCCGGGACTTCACCGGGGAGCTGTTTTTT. Its translation: CATSPRDFTGELFF.

This chain links TRBV6-2 or TRBV6-3 with TRBJ2-5; D is unresolved. Germline V gives CDR1 MNHEY, CDR2 SVGEGT. The CDR3 loop spans 17 amino acids. Trimming took off 0 bases at V and 5 bases at J, with 19 bases between the two ends. The CDR3 DNA sequence: TGTGCCAGCAGTTACTCGCGTCATACCTCTCGATGGGAGACCCAGTACTTC. As protein: CASSYSRHTSRWETQYF.

CDR3 sequence: CASSQDNRRPYEQYF. In DNA form, the CDR3 reads TGTGCCAGCAGCCAAGATAACAGGAGGCCCTACGAGCAGTACTTC. The chain joins TRBV3-1 (or the pseudogene TRBV3-2) to TRBJ2-7, with D perhaps TRBD1 or TRBD2 (5 bases each). V gave up 0 bases and J gave up 2 bases, with 11 bases separating them. The CDR3 loop spans 15 amino acids. Germline assignment: CDR1 LGHDT and CDR2 YNNKEL (reference sequence).

The rearrangement links TRBV11-2 to TRBJ1-2, with D tentatively TRBD1 (5 bases). Deletions cut 1 base from V and 4 bases from J, with 19 bases between. The CDR3 covers 17 residues. Germline V CDR1 and CDR2: SGHAT, FQNNGV. CDR3 residues: CASSLVEGNSRVYGYTF. CDR3 DNA: TGTGCCAGCAGCTTAGTTGAGGGGAACTCGAGAGTCTATGGCTACACCTTC. The whole variable domain, remainder taken from reference TRBV11-2 and TRBJ1-2, is EAGVAQSPRYKIIEKRQSVAFWCNPISGHATLYWYQQILGQGPKLLIQFQNNGVVDDSQLPKDRFSAERLKGVDSTLKIQPAKLEDSAVYLCASSLVEGNSRVYGYTFGSGTRLTVV.

In the case of this clone: The identical CDR3 is also encoded by other nucleotide sequences in the sample. The chain couples TRBV12-3 or TRBV12-4 to TRBJ1-2; unclear D gene. CDR3 size: 12 residues. The ends were cut back, 1 base at V and 1 base at J, with 1 base in the middle. The CDR3 spells CASSLGNYGYTF. CDR3 DNA sequence: TGTGCCAGCAGTTTAGGTAACTATGGCTACACCTTC.

This chain uses TRBV6-4 with TRBJ2-3; 8 bases agree with TRBD1. The V gene end was trimmed by 5 bases and the J gene end by 2 bases; junction bases not matched to a gene: 6. Per the germline V gene, CDR1 is MRHNA and CDR2 is SNTAGT. The CDR3 covers 15 residues. The CDR3 DNA follows: TGTGCCAGCAGTCCAGGGACAGGACACACAGATACGCAGTATTTT. Translating gives CASSPGTGHTDTQYF.

The sample holds one count of this clone. The chain joins TRBV5-1 to TRBJ1-1; D not resolved. V dropped 4 bases and J dropped 2 bases, with 12 bases sitting between them. Germline CDR1 is SGHRS and CDR2 is YFSETQ. The CDR3 sequence is 14 residues long. The CDR3 sequence: CASSLDGINTEAFF. The CDR3 DNA sequence: TGCGCCAGCAGCCTGGATGGAATCAACACTGAAGCTTTCTTT. Full variable domain (missing parts from reference TRBV5-1 and TRBJ1-1): KAGVTQTPRYLIKTRGQQVTLSCSPISGHRSVSWYQQTPGQGLQFLFEYFSETQRNKGNFPGRFSGRQFSNSRSEMNVSTLELGDSALYLCASSLDGINTEAFFGQGTRLTVV.

This sequence joins TRBV29-1 and TRBJ2-6; D is unclear. The germline V gene encodes CDR1 SQVTM and CDR2 ANQGSEA. Trimming took 4 bases from V and 0 from J, leaving 4 bases between them. The CDR3 contains 13 residues. The CDR3 sequence is CSVAFSGANVLTF. The CDR3 DNA is TGCAGCGTTGCGTTCTCTGGGGCCAACGTCCTGACTTTC.

This rearrangement joins TRBV14 to TRBJ2-5; 8 bases line up with TRBD1. Germline trimming cut 4 bases from V and 7 bases from J; bases unmatched to any gene: 14. The CDR3 runs to 16 residues. Germline CDR1 and CDR2: SGHDN and FVKESK. The CDR3 nucleotides read TGTGCCAGCAGCCCCCCGGGACAGGTCCGTTTAGCGACCCAGTACTTC. Amino acids: CASSPPGQVRLATQYF.

This chain links TRBV2 with TRBJ1-1; the D is unclear. Trimming stripped 4 bases from V and 2 bases from J, with 8 bases between. The CDR3 has 13 amino acids. Germline V gene sequence: CDR1 SNHLY, CDR2 FYNNEI. The CDR3 loop is CASSAYYNTEAFF. In nucleotides, the CDR3 is TGTGCCAGCAGTGCATATTATAACACTGAAGCTTTCTTT.

The V call is TRBV6-5, the J call TRBJ2-7; maybe TRBD2 (6 bases). This CDR3 is 15 amino acids long. V was cut by 0 bases and J by 2 bases, with 11 bases left in between. Germline CDR1 MNHEY, CDR2 SVGAGI. CDR3 protein: CASSYSMWGAYEQYF. CDR3 coding DNA: TGTGCCAGCAGTTACTCGATGTGGGGGGCCTACGAGCAGTACTTC.

The chain joins TRBV30 to TRBJ1-5; 12 bases are a match to TRBD1. This CDR3 spans 13 amino acids. Looked up from germline, CDR1 is GTSNPN and CDR2 is SVGIG (reference sequence). CDR3 in amino acids: CALGTGGRQPQHF. The CDR3 DNA follows: TGTGCTCTGGGGACAGGGGGCCGTCAGCCCCAGCATTTT.

This sequence joins TRBV7-2 and TRBJ2-5; D may match TRBD1 or TRBD2 (6 bases each). The CDR3 loop spans 15 amino acids. CDR1 is SGHTA and CDR2 is FQGNSA in the germline V gene. Trimming shortened V by 2 bases and J by 5 bases, and 15 bases separated the two germline ends. The CDR3 DNA is TGTGCCAGCAGCTTAAGGGGGGACGTTATGGAGACCCAGTACTTC. It encodes CASSLRGDVMETQYF.

V and J are TRBV18 and TRBJ2-6; D is unresolved. The germline CDR1 and CDR2 sequences are KGHSH and LQKENI. The CDR3 has 15 residues. V was shortened by 4 bases and J by 4 bases, with 11 bases between the two germline ends. The CDR3 spells CASSLSAAGANVLTF. The CDR3 bases are TGTGCCAGCTCACTCTCGGCGGCAGGGGCCAACGTCCTGACTTTC.

J is TRBJ2-2 and V is TRBV7-2; D gene ambiguous. Germline V gene data show CDR1 as SGHTA and CDR2 as FQGNSA. The V end lost 6 bases, the J end lost 1 base, and 9 bases lay between the germline ends. This CDR3 contains 14 residues. The CDR3 coding sequence is TGTGCCAGCAGACCATATGGGAACACCGGGGAGCTGTTTTTT. Translated, it gives CASRPYGNTGELFF.